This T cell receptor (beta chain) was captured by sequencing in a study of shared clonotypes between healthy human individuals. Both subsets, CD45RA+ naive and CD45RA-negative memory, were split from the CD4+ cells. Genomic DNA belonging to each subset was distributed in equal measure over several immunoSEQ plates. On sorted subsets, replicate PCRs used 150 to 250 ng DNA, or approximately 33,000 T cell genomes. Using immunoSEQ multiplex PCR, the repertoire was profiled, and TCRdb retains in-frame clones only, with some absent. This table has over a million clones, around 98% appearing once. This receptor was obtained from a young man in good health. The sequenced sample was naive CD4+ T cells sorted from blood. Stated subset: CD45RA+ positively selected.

CDR3 loop: CASSQTGQGASGELFF. The CDR3 DNA sequence: TGTGCCAGCAGCCAGACCGGACAGGGGGCATCCGGGGAGCTGTTTTTT. The chain combines TRBV9 with TRBJ2-2; 11 nucleotides match TRBD1. Germline trimming cut 4 bases from V and 6 bases from J; bases unmatched to any gene: 8. The CDR3 consists of 16 residues. CDR1 and CDR2 (germline): SGDLS, YYNGEE.